This TCR beta chain came from a study of T-cell memory formation after mild COVID-19. As for this clonotype: The antigen remains undetermined.

Each CDR3 protein gets one entry after TCRdb re-called the 5' RACE reads with MiXCR. The repertoire has 350,000 to 450,000 distinct CDR3 sequences, around 27% of them found once; the top ten carry roughly 13%. Findings and limits, study-wide: The second-wave clones peaking on day 37 were not confirmed as SARS-CoV-2-specific. Cross-reactive memory seemingly joined, as some responding clones were found in pre-infection memory. Chiefly within CM and EM were the contracting CD4+ clones; CD8+ ones were within EMRA.

After removal of 6 bases from V and 6 bases from J, the junction contained 11 bases not matched to a gene. Looked up from germline, CDR1 is MNHEY and CDR2 is SMNVEV (reference sequence). This CDR3 comprises 16 residues. The material sequenced was PBMCs or a T cell subset sorted from them (not recorded which). The clonotype was recovered from an adult woman who had mild COVID-19 (a few samples of this study predate the infection). Cell type and time point are not known. The chain combines TRBV27 with TRBJ2-1, with 10 nucleotides matching TRBD2. The CDR3 is CASSQLAGLIINEQFF. DNA of the CDR3: TGTGCCAGCAGCCAACTAGCGGGATTAATTATCAATGAGCAGTTCTTC.